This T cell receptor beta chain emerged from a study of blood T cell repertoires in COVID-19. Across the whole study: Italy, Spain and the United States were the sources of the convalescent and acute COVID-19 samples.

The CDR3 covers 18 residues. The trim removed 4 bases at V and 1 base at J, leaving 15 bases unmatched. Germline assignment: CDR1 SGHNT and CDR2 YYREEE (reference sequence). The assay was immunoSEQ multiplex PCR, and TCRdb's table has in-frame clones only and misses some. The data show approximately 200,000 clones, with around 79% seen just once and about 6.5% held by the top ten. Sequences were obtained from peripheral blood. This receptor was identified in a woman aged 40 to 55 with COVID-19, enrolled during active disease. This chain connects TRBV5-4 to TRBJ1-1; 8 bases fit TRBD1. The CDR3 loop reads CASSAGQEISPKNTEAFF. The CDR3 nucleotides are TGTGCCAGCAGCGCGGGACAGGAGATCAGCCCCAAGAACACTGAAGCTTTCTTT.